This T cell receptor beta chain appears in the sequencing data of a study of T cells in Graves' hyperthyroidism and ophthalmopathy. Across the whole study: Once the initial diagnosis was made, peripheral blood was obtained before any treatment. Study results and caveats: Ophthalmopathy was told apart from stable hyperthyroidism by a 13 V-J model. Appearing also in blood were most of the thyroid clonotypes expanded above 0.001.

The sample holds many counts of this clonotype. Its antigen is unknown. Using RNA transcripts as the source, TCR beta CDR3 regions were amplified. TCR CDR3 regions were first amplified by RT-PCR with HTBI primers. Each CDR3 protein is one row after TCRdb ran MiXCR on the multiplex PCR reads. The profile covers 250,000 to 300,000 distinct CDR3 sequences, with roughly 14% appearing a single time and around 7.9% taken by the ten largest. Newly diagnosed patients aged 18 to 65 had hyperthyroidism of under 2 months' duration. The CDR3 consists of 12 residues. The V gene lost 10 bases and the J gene lost 5 bases, with 11 bases spanning the gap.

The chain recombines TRBV12-3 or TRBV12-4 with TRBJ2-2; D may match TRBD1 or TRBD2 (5 bases each). This clonotype was obtained from a woman in her 30s with Graves' hyperthyroidism that later progressed to Graves' ophthalmopathy. The sequenced sample was blood. CDR3 sequence: CAMRDGTGELFF. CDR3 nucleotide sequence: TGTGCCATGAGGGACGGGACCGGGGAGCTGTTTTTT.